These T cell receptor beta chains were read from a single sample in a study of T cell repertoires and HLA-DP antigens. Sequenced by immunoSEQ multiplex PCR; TCRdb stores in-frame clones only, minus some. This sample has some 110,000 clones, with over 90% found just once. Their target antigens are unknown. The specimen was CD4+ T cells from PBMCs. These receptors were collected from a woman younger than 35 in good health and CMV-seronegative. The conserved cysteine and the conserved F or W are not part of the CDR3 here. The order of the fields is clone size, D gene, V gene, J gene, CDR3 protein. The D gene is left open where the match is weak. A row's size may be missing; if present it is once, few, many or a size class.

NA	NA	TRBV9	TRBJ2-1	ASSGFGVSYNEQF
NA	NA	TRBV1	TRBJ2-5	TSSLPRRGQYQETQY
NA	TRBD1	TRBV4-3	TRBJ2-1	ASSQDGAGTDHNEQF
NA	TRBD1	TRBV7-7	TRBJ2-5	ASSLDRRETQY
NA	NA	TRBV5-1	TRBJ2-5	ASSSYGGPETQY
once	NA	TRBV5-8	TRBJ2-2	ASSALPGTSNTGELF
NA	TRBD2	TRBV5-1	TRBJ2-4	ASSSSTSGGRGKNIQY
NA	TRBD1	TRBV28	TRBJ2-2	ASLRDRGTGELF
NA	TRBD1	TRBV27	TRBJ2-1	ASSRDRTYNEQF
NA	TRBD1	TRBV6-1	TRBJ1-5	ASSEGDRDGQPQH
NA	NA	TRBV11-3	TRBJ1-1	ASSEGTEAF
NA	TRBD1	TRBV19	TRBJ1-1	ASTNRGPTEAF
NA	TRBD1	TRBV28	TRBJ1-1	ASTSTGGNTEAF
NA	NA	TRBV5-4	TRBJ1-4	ASSLLQGPNEKLF
NA	TRBD1	TRBV7-8	TRBJ2-2	ASILRLAHGTGAAGELF
once	NA	TRBV19	TRBJ2-5	ASSRTLRPQETQY
NA	TRBD2	TRBV11-3	NA	ASSPGTSGSDEQY